This T cell receptor beta chain originates from a study of blood T cell repertoires in COVID-19. About the study: Acute and convalescent COVID-19 samples came from the United States, Italy and Spain. PBMCs, B-cell-depleted T cells, or T cells provided the cDNA or gDNA that made up the material.

Measured with immunoSEQ multiplex PCR; TCRdb has only the in-frame clones, and not every one. Here the sample spans 250,000 to 300,000 clones, more than 70% being singletons. Germline trimming cut 6 bases from V and 5 bases from J; bases unmatched to any gene: 5. This CDR3 contains 14 residues. The V gene's germline CDR1 is MDHEN and CDR2 SYDVKM. The clonotype comes from a woman younger than 45 with COVID-19, enrolled during active disease. The V call is TRBV28, the J call TRBJ2-2, with 8 bases aligning to TRBD1. Sample: peripheral blood. The CDR3 DNA reads TGTGCCAGCAGCTGGACAGGGAGAACCGGGGAGCTGTTTTTT. Translation gives CASSWTGRTGELFF.